The 29 T cell receptor beta chains below come from one sample, sequenced in a study of molecular identifiers for immune sequencing clone quantification. TCRdb redid the calling of the PCR reads with MiXCR, one entry per CDR3 protein. Of more than 550,000 distinct CDR3 sequences detected, around 25% appear once; the ten largest clones hold 0.6% to 0.9%. What was sequenced was naive CD8+ T cells from blood, with Jurkat cell RNA spiked in. Subset meaning: FACS-sorted CD8+CD4-CCR7+CD45RA+ naive T cells. All receptors derive from a human donor in good health. Some libraries in this study had Jurkat cell RNA spiked in.

At least ten counts were recorded for this clonotype. V usage is TRBV2 and J usage is TRBJ2-3, with D possibly TRBD2 on 5 matching bases. CDR1 and CDR2 (germline): SNHLY, FYNNEI. The CDR3 is 15 residues long. Trimming stripped 2 bases from V and 5 bases from J, with 14 bases between. The CDR3 region is CASSETAQAGDTQYF. Written as DNA, the CDR3 is TGTGCCAGCAGTGAAACGGCCCAGGCGGGAGATACGCAGTATTTT.

This clonotype has a handful of counts. The chain is built from TRBV7-6 and TRBJ2-1; 7 nucleotides align to TRBD2. This CDR3 contains 17 residues. The V gene's germline CDR1 is SGHVS and CDR2 FNYEAQ. Unmatched junction bases numbered 17, after V lost 5 bases and J lost 7 bases. The chain's CDR3 is CASSQRDWGFRGNEQFF. In nucleotides, the CDR3 is TGTGCCAGCAGCCAGCGGGACTGGGGATTTCGGGGGAATGAGCAGTTCTTC.

The sample holds many counts of this clonotype. The chain carries TRBV27 and TRBJ1-1; tentative D call: TRBD1 (5 bases). Germline V gene data show CDR1 as MNHEY and CDR2 as SMNVEV (reference sequence). V lost 1 base to trimming and J lost 5 bases, with 14 bases between them. This CDR3 is built from 15 residues. The CDR3 loop is CASSLFGGMGTEAFF. The CDR3 nucleotides are TGTGCCAGCAGTTTATTCGGGGGGATGGGGACTGAAGCTTTCTTT.

This chain connects TRBV5-1 to TRBJ1-1; TRBD1 aligns across 12 bases. Germline lookup yields CDR1 SGHRS and CDR2 YFSETQ. The V and J ends lost 4 bases and 3 bases, in that order; junction bases with no gene match: 7. The CDR3 totals 16 residues. CDR3 in DNA: TGCGCCAGCAGCGCCGGGACAGGGGGCGCGGACACTGAAGCTTTCTTT. This codes for CASSAGTGGADTEAFF.

This clonotype was observed at least ten times. The chain couples TRBV14 to TRBJ1-2; no clear D. The V and J ends lost 2 bases and 8 bases respectively, with 12 bases between them. CDR1 and CDR2 (germline): SGHDN, FVKESK. This CDR3 contains 13 residues. This chain's CDR3 is CASSQRPDRGYTF. CDR3 nucleotides: TGTGCCAGCAGCCAACGTCCGGATCGAGGCTACACCTTC.

Worth noting for this clonotype: A read error may explain this, as a much larger clone is one base away. The J gene is TRBJ2-1, the V gene TRBV7-9, with D perhaps TRBD1 (6 bases). The ends were cut back, 4 bases at V and 3 bases at J, with 16 bases in the middle. In germline, CDR1 is SEHNR, CDR2 FQNEAQ (reference sequence). The CDR3 totals 16 residues. Here the CDR3 reads CASSSIRGPLYNEQFF. In DNA form, the CDR3 reads TGTGCCAGCAGCTCTATCAGGGGACCCCTCTACAATGAGCAGTTCTTC.

Note on this clonotype: One end of the junction fails to match germline, which may point to a read error. The genes are TRBV7-3 and TRBJ2-6; D unresolved. The CDR3 is 16 amino acids. Germline V gene data show CDR1 as SGHTA and CDR2 as FQGTGA. Here the CDR3 DNA reads TGTGCCGGCAGCTTATTCGGTAGCTCTGGGGCCAACGTCCTGACTTTC. Translation gives CAGSLFGSSGANVLTF. The full variable domain, with the rest looked up from reference TRBV7-3 and TRBJ2-6, is GAGVSQTPSNKVTEKGKYVELRCDPISGHTALYWYRQSLGQGPEFLIYFQGTGAADDSGLPNDRFFAVRPEGSVSTLKIQRTERGDSAVYLCAGSLFGSSGANVLTFGAGSRLTVL.

This clonotype occurred many times. V and J are TRBV29-1 and TRBJ1-3; D not certain. Trimming removed 1 base at V and 0 bases at J, with 4 bases between. CDR1 is SQVTM, CDR2 ANQGSEA, per germline. CDR3 length: 13 amino acids. The CDR3 spells CSVEGPSGNTIYF. The CDR3 DNA reads as TGCAGCGTTGAAGGACCCTCTGGAAACACCATATATTTT.

This clonotype has at least ten counts. The V gene is TRBV12-3 or TRBV12-4, the J gene TRBJ2-3; D is ambiguous. The CDR3 has 14 amino acids. Between the trimmed V and J ends, which lost 3 bases and 4 bases, there was a span of 11 bases. CDR3 DNA: TGTGCCAGCAGTTTTCTCGGTTTCGCAGATACGCAGTATTTT. Residues: CASSFLGFADTQYF.

Concerning this clonotype: Mismatch with germline at one junction end may stem from a read error. The chain recombines TRBV18 with TRBJ2-3, with 7 bases fitting TRBD2. Germline values: CDR1 KGHSH, CDR2 LQKENI. CDR3 length: 18 residues. The CDR3 is CASSPPGLAGVAADTQYF. Here the CDR3 DNA reads TGTGCCAGCTCCCCACCGGGCTTGGCGGGAGTAGCGGCAGATACGCAGTATTTT.

V usage is TRBV2 and J usage is TRBJ2-3; 9 nucleotides match TRBD2. The germline V gene has CDR1 SNHLY and CDR2 FYNNEI. The CDR3 runs 17 residues. The trim removed 10 bases at V and 0 bases at J, leaving 14 bases unmatched. The CDR3 sequence: CAIYKEVLAGSTDTQYF. The CDR3, as DNA: TGTGCCATCTACAAAGAGGTCCTAGCGGGGAGCACAGATACGCAGTATTTT.

This clonotype was picked up a small number of times. V is TRBV20-1 and J is TRBJ1-1, with a tentative D call TRBD1 (6 bases). The V gene's germline CDR1 is DFQATT and CDR2 SNEGSKA (reference sequence). The CDR3 is 12 amino acids. V dropped 6 bases and J dropped 3 bases, with 11 bases sitting between them. The CDR3 sequence: CSATQGDTEAFF. The CDR3, as DNA: TGCAGTGCCACACAGGGCGACACTGAAGCTTTCTTT.

The chain's CDR3 is CASRAKRQGNTDTQYF. The CDR3 DNA reads as TGTGCAAGTCGGGCCAAGAGACAGGGAAACACAGATACGCAGTATTTT. The rearrangement uses TRBV12-2 and TRBJ2-3; TRBD1, as called in the table, went unchecked against the DNA. TRBV12-2 is termed a pseudogene. CDR3 length: 16 residues.

A note on this clonotype: The junction departs from the called germline gene at one end, perhaps through a read error. The CDR3 DNA reads as TGTGCCAGCAGCCTTAGGACAGGGGGTGACACTGAGGCTTTCTTT. Translation gives CASSLRTGGDTEAFF. The chain uses TRBV3-1 and TRBJ1-1, with TRBD1 matching over 10 bases. CDR3 length: 15 amino acids. Germline assignment: CDR1 LGHDT and CDR2 YNNKEL (reference sequence). Complete variable domain (other parts from reference TRBV3-1 and TRBJ1-1): DTAVSQTPKYLVTQMGNDKSIKCEQNLGHDTMYWYKQDSKKFLKIMFSYNNKELIINETVPNRFSPKSPDKAHLNLHINSLELGDSAVYFCASSLRTGGDTEAFFGQGTRLTVV.

This clonotype has ten or more counts. At one boundary the junction diverges from the germline segment, which might be a read error. The chain uses TRBV5-1 and TRBJ2-7; 10 bases agree with TRBD1. The CDR3 sequence is 10 residues long. Germline V gene data show CDR1 as SGHRS and CDR2 as YFSETQ. CDR3 DNA: TGCGCCAGCAGCTCGAAGGGACAGGGGTTC. Encoded protein: CASSSKGQGF.

This clonotype turned up a few times. The gene calls are TRBV5-6 and TRBJ1-6; TRBD1 might be the D (5 bases). In germline, CDR1 is SGHDT, CDR2 YYEEEE. The germline V and J ends were trimmed by 3 bases and 1 base, with 11 bases remaining between them. This CDR3 has 16 residues. CDR3 sequence: CASSWGTVSYNSPLHF. CDR3 DNA sequence: TGTGCCAGCAGCTGGGGGACCGTTTCCTATAATTCACCCCTCCACTTT.

This clonotype was seen ten or more times. This chain joins TRBV11-2 and TRBJ2-3, with D possibly called TRBD1 or TRBD2 (6 bases each). The CDR3 length is 18 residues. In germline, CDR1 is SGHAT, CDR2 FQNNGV. V gave up 0 bases and J gave up 0 bases, with 16 bases separating them. The CDR3 sequence: CASSLDAGGTRSTDTQYF. CDR3 nucleotide sequence: TGTGCCAGCAGCTTAGATGCTGGCGGGACAAGAAGCACAGATACGCAGTATTTT.

This clonotype appeared once. Possible read error: a much larger clone is one base away. The rearrangement links TRBV7-9 to TRBJ2-3; D perhaps matches TRBD2 (5 bases). CDR1 SEHNR and CDR2 FQNEAQ come from the germline V gene (reference sequence). The CDR3 is 13 amino acids. As DNA, the CDR3 is TGTGCCAGCAGCCCGGCCGGGGTTGATACGCGGTATTTT. Residues: CASSPAGVDTRYF. The variable domain in full, completed from reference TRBV7-9 and TRBJ2-3, reads DTGVSQNPRHKITKRGQNVTFRCDPISEHNRLYWYRQTLGQGPEFLTYFQNEAQLEKSRLLSDRFSAERPKGSFSTLEIQRTEQGDSAMYLCASSPAGVDTRYFGPGTRLTVL.

This clonotype was seen more than once but under ten times. The rearrangement uses TRBV10-1 and TRBJ2-7; a weak D match, TRBD2 (6 bases). V was shortened by 2 bases and J by 0 bases, with 14 bases between the two germline ends. The CDR3 consists of 16 residues. Germline V gene data show CDR1 as WNHNN and CDR2 as SYGVQD (reference sequence). CDR3 sequence (DNA): TGCGCCAGCAGTGAGAGGTCCAGCGGGTTCTCCTACGAGCAGTACTTC. This encodes CASSERSSGFSYEQYF.

Many counts were recorded for this clonotype. The V call is TRBV6-6, the J call TRBJ2-7, with D unresolved. The V and J ends lost 7 bases and 6 bases respectively, with 13 bases between them. This CDR3 region has 12 residues. The germline V gene encodes CDR1 MNHNY and CDR2 SVGAGI (reference sequence). The DNA for the CDR3 is TGTGCCAGCACCATACGGGTCGGCGAGCAGTACTTC. This gives the protein CASTIRVGEQYF.

This chain joins TRBV29-1 and TRBJ2-1; 12 bases line up with TRBD2. The ends lost 0 bases at V and 0 bases at J; junction bases unmatched: 18. Germline V gene lookup returns CDR1 SQVTM and CDR2 ANQGSEA. CDR3 length: 22 residues. The CDR3 sequence: CSVEDPLAGGERRENSYNEQFF. The CDR3, as DNA: TGCAGCGTTGAAGACCCCCTAGCGGGGGGGGAAAGACGAGAAAACTCCTACAATGAGCAGTTCTTC.

This clonotype occurred once. A read error may explain this, as a much larger clone is one base away. The V call is TRBV20-1, the J call TRBJ2-5; tentatively, D is TRBD1 (6 bases). The germline V gene has CDR1 DFQATT and CDR2 SNEGSKA (reference sequence). The CDR3 is 16 residues long. The chain's CDR3 is CSARDSAGASQEPQYF. In nucleotides, the CDR3 is TGCAGTGCTAGAGATTCGGCAGGGGCCTCCCAAGAGCCCCAGTACTTC.

Many counts were recorded for this clonotype. The V and J genes are TRBV6-2 or TRBV6-3 and TRBJ2-7; the match to TRBD1 covers 7 bases. This CDR3 has 14 amino acids. Per the germline V gene, CDR1 is MNHEY and CDR2 is SVGEGT. The ends lost 2 bases at V and 2 bases at J; junction bases unmatched: 3. The CDR3 loop reads CASSYTGTAYEQYF. CDR3 coding DNA: TGTGCCAGCAGTTACACAGGGACAGCCTACGAGCAGTACTTC.

This clonotype was observed a handful of times. V usage is TRBV27 and J usage is TRBJ2-1; 9 nucleotides agree with TRBD1. The germline gives CDR1 MNHEY, CDR2 SMNVEV (reference sequence). The CDR3 is 14 amino acids. The V segment lost 7 bases and the J segment 6 bases; nucleotides outside the gene matches: 7. The CDR3 sequence: CASTLQGAGNEQFF. The CDR3 DNA sequence: TGTGCCAGCACCCTACAGGGGGCAGGCAATGAGCAGTTCTTC.

About this clonotype: A single base separates this from a much larger clone, so it may be a read error. This rearrangement joins TRBV9 to TRBJ1-6, with D possibly being TRBD1 (6 bases). Germline lookup yields CDR1 SGDLS and CDR2 YYNGEE. Trimming shortened V by 2 bases and J by 7 bases, and 13 bases separated the two germline ends. The CDR3 totals 15 residues. This chain's CDR3 is CASSVSSGANSPLHF. For the CDR3, the DNA is TGTGCCAGCAGCGTTTCCTCGGGGGCCAATTCACCCCTCCACTTT.

This clonotype was counted many times. This chain uses TRBV7-2 with TRBJ2-3, with unresolved D. From germline, CDR1 is SGHTA and CDR2 FQGNSA. The CDR3 covers 13 residues. Deletions cut 5 bases from V and 1 base from J, with 7 bases between. CDR3 bases: TGTGCCAGCAGCACCCTACGCACAGATACGCAGTATTTT. Residues: CASSTLRTDTQYF.

The chain recombines TRBV25-1 with TRBJ1-1, with D hard to call. This CDR3 is 15 amino acids long. Trimming removed 1 base at V and 8 bases at J, with 17 bases between. Germline V lookup: CDR1 MGHDK, CDR2 SYGVNS. The CDR3 reads CASSEWYRGQEEAFF. CDR3 bases: TGTGCCAGCAGTGAATGGTACAGAGGGCAGGAAGAAGCTTTCTTT.

This clonotype was seen ten or more times. The gene calls are TRBV7-9 and TRBJ2-5; D is unresolved. V lost 2 bases to trimming and J lost 3 bases, with 7 bases between them. The CDR3 is 13 amino acids. Germline V gene data show CDR1 as SEHNR and CDR2 as FQNEAQ (reference sequence). The CDR3 sequence is CASSLLTEETQYF. CDR3 DNA: TGTGCCAGCAGCTTACTAACAGAAGAGACCCAGTACTTC.

The chain combines TRBV6-2 or TRBV6-3 with TRBJ2-1, with TRBD1 matching 7 bases. The J segment lost 6 bases and the V segment lost 6 bases, leaving 8 bases of the junction unmatched. This CDR3 has 14 residues. Germline lookup yields CDR1 MNHEY and CDR2 SVGEGT. In DNA, the CDR3 is TGTGCCAGCAGAGAATCCGGGACAGTCAATGAGCAGTTCTTC. Its protein product is CASRESGTVNEQFF.